This T cell receptor beta chain was profiled in a study of response to subunit inactivated influenza vaccine. This clonotype was recorded at least ten times. Its specificity is not known. V trimming: 3 bases; J trimming: 1 base; junction bases outside the gene matches: 8. The CDR3 loop spans 16 amino acids. The germline gives CDR1 LGHDT, CDR2 YNNKEL (reference sequence). A single record per CDR3 protein comes from TCRdb applying MiXCR to the RT-PCR reads. The sample lists around 530,000 distinct CDR3 sequences, approximately 17% occurring once. Regarding the study as a whole: Each seasonal influenza vaccination, the authors suggested, recruits few new T cells.

The clonotype originates from a man aged 45 to 75 who received an inactivated influenza vaccine. The rearrangement uses TRBV3-1 and TRBJ2-5, with 7 bases that match TRBD2. The sample was CD4+ T cells sorted from PBMCs, taken 23 months after vaccination. The CDR3 loop is CASSQASGGPQETQYF. CDR3 coding DNA: TGTGCCAGCAGCCAGGCTAGCGGAGGCCCCCAAGAGACCCAGTACTTC.